Listed here are 32 T cell receptor beta chains from one sample, sequenced in a study of cytomegalovirus exposure and HLA in healthy donors. 60 Vbeta and 13 Jbeta primers were used in PCR. Repertoires were generated with immunoSEQ multiplex PCR, while TCRdb's copy carries only in-frame clones and drops some. The profile shows around 190,000 clones, just under 80% of them singletons. The sequenced material came from PBMCs. These receptors were collected from a female donor in good health and CMV-seronegative.

The chain recombines TRBV11-2 with TRBJ2-7; possibly TRBD2 for D (5 bases). This CDR3 region has 15 residues. Germline CDR1 SGHAT, CDR2 FQNNGV. Between the trimmed V and J ends, which lost 8 bases and 6 bases, there was a span of 23 bases. The CDR3 is CASGAVDGKTLEQYF. Here the CDR3 DNA reads TGTGCCAGCGGAGCTGTGGACGGGAAAACCCTCGAGCAGTACTTC. Full variable domain (rest looked up from reference TRBV11-2 and TRBJ2-7): EAGVAQSPRYKIIEKRQSVAFWCNPISGHATLYWYQQILGQGPKLLIQFQNNGVVDDSQLPKDRFSAERLKGVDSTLKIQPAKLEDSAVYLCASGAVDGKTLEQYFGPGTRLTVT.

The chain couples TRBV5-1 to TRBJ1-6; 9 positions match TRBD1. The CDR3 extends over 15 amino acids. Losses at the gene ends were 3 bases for V and 5 bases for J; bases not matched to a gene: 3. Germline loops: CDR1 SGHRS, CDR2 YFSETQ. The CDR3 sequence: CASSSGTGNNSPLHF. CDR3 DNA: TGCGCCAGCAGCTCGGGGACAGGGAATAATTCACCCCTCCACTTT.

The chain carries TRBV11-3 and TRBJ2-1; TRBD1 agrees at 10 bases. V lost 9 bases, J lost 8 bases, and 10 bases stayed unmatched. The CDR3 has 14 amino acids. The germline V gene has CDR1 SGHNT and CDR2 YENEEA. The CDR3 nucleotides read TGTGCCAGGACAGACAGGGGGCCGCTGGATGAGCAGTTCTTC. This encodes CARTDRGPLDEQFF.

The chain joins TRBV19 to TRBJ1-5, with a possible D match to TRBD1 (6 bases). Trimming took off 5 bases at V and 11 bases at J, with 16 bases between the two ends. Germline loops: CDR1 LNHDA, CDR2 SQIVND (reference sequence). This CDR3 has 13 amino acids. This CDR3 reads CASSYDRRYAQHF. CDR3 sequence (DNA): TGTGCCAGTAGTTACGACAGGAGGTACGCCCAGCATTTT.

The V gene is TRBV5-1, the J gene TRBJ1-1, with TRBD1 matching 8 bases. The germline V gene encodes CDR1 SGHRS and CDR2 YFSETQ. Trimming took 5 bases from V and 0 from J; bases not matched to a gene: 9. CDR3 length: 16 amino acids. As DNA, the CDR3 is TGCGCCAGCAGTTCCCGACAGGGGTCCCTGAACACTGAAGCTTTCTTT. It translates to CASSSRQGSLNTEAFF.

The chain combines TRBV4-2 with TRBJ1-1; 12 bases align to TRBD1. CDR1 LGHNA and CDR2 YNFKEQ come from the germline V gene. The CDR3 covers 18 residues. The V and J ends lost 3 bases and 1 base, in that order; junction bases with no gene match: 9. As DNA, the CDR3 is TGTGCCAGCAGCCAGCCGGGACAGGGGGCATGGGAGAACACTGAAGCTTTCTTT. It encodes CASSQPGQGAWENTEAFF.

The chain couples TRBV10-1 to TRBJ2-5; 10 bases are a match to TRBD1. The CDR3 is made up of 16 amino acids. Looked up from germline, CDR1 is WNHNN and CDR2 is SYGVQD (reference sequence). The ends lost 4 bases at V and 0 bases at J; junction bases unmatched: 5. The CDR3 DNA is TGCGCCAGCAGTGTAGCCGGGACAGGGGACCAAGAGACCCAGTACTTC. This gives the protein CASSVAGTGDQETQYF.

V usage is TRBV23-1 and J usage is TRBJ1-1; no definite D call. TRBV23-1 is flagged as an ORF with uncertain function. V was cut by 4 bases and J by 7 bases, with 16 bases left in between. The CDR3 is 14 residues long. CDR3 in DNA: TGCGCCAGCAGTCGAAAGGTAGCGACCGTTGAAGCTTTCTTT. As protein: CASSRKVATVEAFF.

V and J are TRBV7-6 and TRBJ2-5, with D uncertain. V was pared by 5 bases and J by 5 bases, with 9 bases between. Germline-derived CDR1 and CDR2 are SGHVS and FNYEAQ. The CDR3 length is 12 residues. The CDR3 protein is CASSGQLETQYF. The CDR3 bases are TGTGCCAGCAGCGGCCAGTTGGAGACCCAGTACTTC.

The chain joins TRBV18 to TRBJ2-7; D is uncertain. Trimming cost V 4 bases and J 2 bases, with 9 bases left between them. The V gene's germline CDR1 is KGHSH and CDR2 LQKENI. The CDR3 has 13 residues. The CDR3 DNA follows: TGTGCCAGCTCACTACAGCCCACCTACGAGCAGTACTTC. Translating it yields CASSLQPTYEQYF.

This chain connects TRBV7-8 to TRBJ2-7; 7 bases are shared with TRBD2. Germline lookup yields CDR1 SGHVS and CDR2 FQNEAQ. With 4 bases clipped from V and 6 bases from J, the junction kept 6 bases outside the gene matches. The length of the CDR3 is 13 residues. CDR3 bases: TGTGCCAGCAGCTCTAGGGAGGGCTCCGAGCAGTACTTC. As protein: CASSSREGSEQYF.

This clone appeared once. The V gene is TRBV27, the J gene TRBJ2-7; the D gene is possibly TRBD1 (6 bases). The CDR3 runs 16 residues. V lost 0 bases and J 3 bases, leaving 15 bases between the germline ends. Germline V gene lookup returns CDR1 MNHEY and CDR2 SMNVEV (reference sequence). The CDR3 protein is CASSLSAGVFHYEQYF. CDR3 nucleotides: TGTGCCAGCAGTTTATCGGCAGGGGTTTTTCACTACGAGCAGTACTTC.

This clone was counted only a few times. The chain uses TRBV6-5 and TRBJ2-7; TRBD2 is a possible D gene (6 bases). The length of the CDR3 is 15 residues. The germline CDR1 and CDR2 sequences are MNHEY and SVGAGI. Trimming took off 6 bases at V and 0 bases at J, with 15 bases between the two ends. CDR3 region: CASSPSGFASYEQYF. CDR3 in DNA: TGTGCCAGCAGCCCCAGCGGGTTCGCCTCCTACGAGCAGTACTTC.

This rearrangement joins TRBV13 to TRBJ2-1, with TRBD2 identical over 8 bases. Germline assignment: CDR1 PRHDT and CDR2 FYEKMQ (reference sequence). V dropped 5 bases and J dropped 5; count of bases not matched to a gene: 5. This CDR3 region has 14 residues. The CDR3 DNA reads as TGTGCCAGCAGCCGGGGGGGGAGAAACAATGAGCAGTTCTTC. Its protein product is CASSRGGRNNEQFF.

The chain combines TRBV20-1 with TRBJ2-7; D remains unclear. This CDR3 comprises 11 residues. Germline lookup yields CDR1 DFQATT and CDR2 SNEGSKA (reference sequence). The V gene lost 5 bases and the J gene lost 6 bases, with 11 bases spanning the gap. CDR3 in amino acids: CSALNRFEQYF. CDR3 in DNA: TGCAGTGCTCTAAACCGATTCGAGCAGTACTTC.

The V gene is TRBV5-1, the J gene TRBJ2-3, with TRBD2 identical over 8 bases. Germline CDR1 SGHRS, CDR2 YFSETQ. CDR3 length: 15 residues. The V and J ends lost 0 bases and 4 bases, in that order; junction bases with no gene match: 4. The CDR3 nucleotides read TGCGCCAGCAGCTTGGGGGCGGGACTAGCAGATACGCAGTATTTT. Encoded protein: CASSLGAGLADTQYF.

The chain carries TRBV5-1 and TRBJ2-2; D is undetermined. Between the trimmed V and J ends, which lost 1 base and 1 base, there was a span of 8 bases. Germline lookup yields CDR1 SGHRS and CDR2 YFSETQ. The CDR3 runs to 15 residues. Written as DNA, the CDR3 is TGCGCCAGCAGCTTGTCCCTTAAGAACACCGGGGAGCTGTTTTTT. Translated, it gives CASSLSLKNTGELFF.

The chain has TRBV18 and TRBJ1-1; D remains unclear. This CDR3 spans 15 amino acids. Trimming removed 1 base at V and 1 base at J, with 10 bases between. CDR1 KGHSH and CDR2 LQKENI come from the germline V gene. The chain's CDR3 is CASSPRYQSNTEAFF. CDR3 sequence (DNA): TGTGCCAGCTCACCACGGTACCAGTCGAACACTGAAGCTTTCTTT.

The rearrangement uses TRBV5-4 and TRBJ2-7; 12 bases match TRBD2. The V segment lost 3 bases and the J segment 2 bases; nucleotides outside the gene matches: 6. CDR3 length: 16 amino acids. Germline CDR1 and CDR2: SGHNT and YYREEE (reference sequence). The CDR3 DNA reads TGTGCCAGCAGCTATTCTAGCGGGAGGGCCGCCTACGAGCAGTACTTC. This translates into CASSYSSGRAAYEQYF.

The chain combines TRBV7-2 with TRBJ2-3; 8 nucleotides line up with TRBD2. CDR1 and CDR2 from the germline V gene are SGHTA and FQGNSA. This CDR3 has 16 residues. Trimming cost V 3 bases and J 4 bases; bases outside gene matches: 9. The CDR3 DNA is TGTGCCAGCAGCTTCTCTAGCGGGCAGATGTCAGATACGCAGTATTTT. Amino acids: CASSFSSGQMSDTQYF.

The chain carries TRBV9 and TRBJ2-1; 9 nucleotides match TRBD2. The CDR3 sequence is 20 residues long. The junction had 15 bases not matched to a gene; V was cut back by 0 bases and J by 2 bases. Germline CDR1 reads SGDLS; CDR2 reads YYNGEE. The CDR3 spells CASSVGGLAGLLTPYNEQFF. The CDR3 bases are TGTGCCAGCAGCGTAGGCGGGCTAGCGGGACTCCTAACTCCCTACAATGAGCAGTTCTTC.

The chain carries TRBV4-1 and TRBJ2-1; D is unclear. This CDR3 is built from 16 residues. With 1 base removed from V and 3 bases from J, the gap between germline ends came to 13 bases. Germline-derived CDR1 and CDR2 are MGHRA and YSYEKL. The CDR3 DNA sequence: TGCGCCAGCAGCCAAGTTAGACTCCCACACTACAATGAGCAGTTCTTC. Its translation: CASSQVRLPHYNEQFF.

The J gene is TRBJ2-5, the V gene TRBV5-4; 8 bases match TRBD1. The J call is doubtful: the DNA matches TRBJ2-7 better. In germline, CDR1 is SGHNT, CDR2 YYREEE (reference sequence). The CDR3 is made up of 14 amino acids. CDR3 amino acids: CASSLTGGPYEQYF. The CDR3 DNA reads TGTGCCAGCAGCTTGACAGGGGGGCCCTACGAGCAGTACTTC.

The chain joins TRBV27 to TRBJ1-6; D perhaps matches TRBD1 (6 bases). The CDR3 runs 15 residues. Germline V gene lookup returns CDR1 MNHEY and CDR2 SMNVEV (reference sequence). Trimming removed 7 bases from V and 9 bases from J, with 19 bases in between. As DNA, the CDR3 is TGTGCCAGCACCCCCTTGGCCAGGGGTGCTTCACCCCTCCACTTT. Amino acids: CASTPLARGASPLHF.

This rearrangement joins TRBV6-1 to TRBJ1-5; a weak D match, TRBD1 (5 bases). V gave up 3 bases and J gave up 0 bases, with 15 bases separating them. Germline V gene lookup returns CDR1 MNHNS and CDR2 SASEGT. This CDR3 has 17 residues. CDR3 amino acids: CASSDPSTVNSNQPQHF. In DNA, the CDR3 is TGTGCCAGCAGTGACCCCTCGACAGTTAATAGCAATCAGCCCCAGCATTTT.

A single count supports this clone. The genes are TRBV5-1 and TRBJ2-2; tentatively, D is TRBD2 (5 bases). Trimming pared 3 bases from V and 6 bases from J, leaving 15 bases between. The CDR3 sequence is 15 residues long. Germline assignment: CDR1 SGHRS and CDR2 YFSETQ. CDR3: CASSSLREIPGELFF. CDR3 coding DNA: TGCGCCAGCAGCTCGTTGAGGGAAATTCCCGGGGAGCTGTTTTTT.

This clone turned up a few times. The chain joins TRBV2 to TRBJ2-1, with a tentative D call TRBD2 (7 bases). This CDR3 has 17 residues. The germline gives CDR1 SNHLY, CDR2 FYNNEI. V was shortened by 5 bases and J by 9 bases, with 26 bases between the two germline ends. The CDR3 loop is CASSPRGRGRVTSEQFF. CDR3 DNA: TGTGCCAGCAGTCCCCGAGGGAGGGGGAGGGTGACAAGTGAGCAGTTCTTC.

This chain links TRBV4-3 with TRBJ2-1; 10 bases fit TRBD2. The trim removed 0 bases at V and 9 bases at J, leaving 5 bases unmatched. Germline values: CDR1 LGHNA, CDR2 YSLEER. This CDR3 spans 15 amino acids. CDR3 sequence: CASSQERSGGGEQFF. Written as DNA, the CDR3 is TGCGCCAGCAGCCAAGAGAGGAGCGGGGGGGGTGAGCAGTTCTTC.

This sequence joins TRBV7-9 and TRBJ1-2, with 9 nucleotides matching TRBD1. Germline trimming cut 0 bases from V and 8 bases from J; bases unmatched to any gene: 7. CDR3 length: 15 residues. Per germline, CDR1 SEHNR and CDR2 FQNEAQ (reference sequence). The CDR3 loop reads CASSLARGTGYGYTF. In DNA, the CDR3 is TGTGCCAGCAGCTTAGCTAGGGGGACAGGGTACGGCTACACCTTC.

This rearrangement joins TRBV19 to TRBJ1-6; 7 bases are a match to TRBD1. This CDR3 region has 13 residues. Germline V lookup: CDR1 LNHDA, CDR2 SQIVND (reference sequence). J lost 5 bases, V lost 6 bases, and 1 base had no gene match. This CDR3 is CASSDRDNSPLHF. The CDR3 DNA sequence: TGTGCCAGTAGCGACAGGGATAATTCACCCCTCCACTTT.

This clone was recorded a few times. CDR3 sequence reads: CASSLAGRGREDGYTF. The DNA of the CDR3 is TGCGCCAGCAGCTTGGCCGGGAGGGGGCGAGAGGATGGCTACACCTTC. The V and J genes are TRBV5-1 and TRBJ1-2; 7 bases map to TRBD1. With 0 bases clipped from V and 6 bases from J, the junction kept 11 bases outside the gene matches. The CDR3 length is 16 residues. Looked up from germline, CDR1 is SGHRS and CDR2 is YFSETQ.

Only a few counts were recorded for this clone. V usage is TRBV9 and J usage is TRBJ2-7, with 8 bases lining up with TRBD2. Trimming cost V 0 bases and J 2 bases; bases outside gene matches: 4. CDR3 length: 15 amino acids. Germline V lookup: CDR1 SGDLS, CDR2 YYNGEE. The CDR3 loop reads CASSVGSGATYEQYF. CDR3 DNA: TGTGCCAGCAGCGTAGGTAGCGGGGCTACCTACGAGCAGTACTTC.